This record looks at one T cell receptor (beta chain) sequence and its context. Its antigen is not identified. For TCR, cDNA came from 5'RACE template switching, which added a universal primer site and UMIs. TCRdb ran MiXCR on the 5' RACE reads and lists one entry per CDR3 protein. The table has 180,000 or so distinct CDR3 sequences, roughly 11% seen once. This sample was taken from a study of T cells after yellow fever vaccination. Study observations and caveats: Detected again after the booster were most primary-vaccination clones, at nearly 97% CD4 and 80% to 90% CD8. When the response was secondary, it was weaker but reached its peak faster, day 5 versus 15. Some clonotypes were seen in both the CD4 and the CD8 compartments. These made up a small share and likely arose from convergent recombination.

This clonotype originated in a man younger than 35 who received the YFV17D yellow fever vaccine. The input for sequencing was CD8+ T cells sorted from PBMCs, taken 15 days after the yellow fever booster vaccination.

CDR3 loop: CASSQGAGEGYEQYF. CDR3 DNA: TGCGCCAGCAGCCAAGGGGCAGGTGAGGGGTACGAGCAGTACTTC. The rearrangement uses TRBV4-1 and TRBJ2-7; D could derive from TRBD1 or TRBD2 (5 bases each). The length of the CDR3 is 15 residues. Trimming pared 1 base from V and 4 bases from J, leaving 14 bases between. Germline V gene data show CDR1 as MGHRA and CDR2 as YSYEKL.